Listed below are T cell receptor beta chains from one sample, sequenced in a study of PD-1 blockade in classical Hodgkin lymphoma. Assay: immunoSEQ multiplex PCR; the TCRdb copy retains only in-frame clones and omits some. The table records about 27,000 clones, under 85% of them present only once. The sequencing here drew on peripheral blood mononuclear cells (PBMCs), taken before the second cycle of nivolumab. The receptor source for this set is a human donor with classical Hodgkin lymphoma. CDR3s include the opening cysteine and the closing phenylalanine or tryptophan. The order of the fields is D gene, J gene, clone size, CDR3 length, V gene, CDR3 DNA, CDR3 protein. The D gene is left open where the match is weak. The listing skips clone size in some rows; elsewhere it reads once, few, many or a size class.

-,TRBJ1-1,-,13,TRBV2,TGTGCCAGCAGTGAAATGGGAAGCACTGAAGCTTTCTTT,CASSEMGSTEAFF
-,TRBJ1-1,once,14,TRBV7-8,TGTGCCAGCAGCTTAGGGGTGGGTGTTTTGGAAACTTTCTTT,CASSLGVGVLETFF
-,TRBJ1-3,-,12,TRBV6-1,TGTGCCAGCAGTGAAGTCAGTAACACCATATATTTT,CASSEVSNTIYF
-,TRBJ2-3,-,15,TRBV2,TGTGCCAGCAGTGGTCCTAATTTACACACAGATACGCAGTATTTT,CASSGPNLHTDTQYF
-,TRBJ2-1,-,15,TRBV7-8,TGTGCCAGCAGCTTAGTCACGGAAACCTACAATGAGCAGTTCTTC,CASSLVTETYNEQFF
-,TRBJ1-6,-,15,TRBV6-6,TGTGCCAGCAGTGGAGGATCTAAAAGGGATTCACCCCTCCACTTT,CASSGGSKRDSPLHF
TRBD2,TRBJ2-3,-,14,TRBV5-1,TGCGCCAGCAGCCTGGGGGAGGGAACAGATACGCAGTATTTT,CASSLGEGTDTQYF
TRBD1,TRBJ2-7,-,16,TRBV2,TGTGCCAGCAGTAACCGAGGACAGGGCCGCTCCTACGAGCAGTACTTC,CASSNRGQGRSYEQYF
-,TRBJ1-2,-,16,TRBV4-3,TGCGCCAGCAGCCAATCTAGTACGCGCACAACCTATGGCTACACCTTC,CASSQSSTRTTYGYTF
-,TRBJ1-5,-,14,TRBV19,TGTGCCAGTAATCGACAGTCCGGGAATCAGCCCCAGCATTTT,CASNRQSGNQPQHF
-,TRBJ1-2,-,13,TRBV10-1,TGCGCCAGCCCTGATTTCTCGCGATATGGCTACACCTTC,CASPDFSRYGYTF
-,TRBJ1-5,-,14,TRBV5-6,TGTGCCAGCAGCTGGTGGGGGGGCAATCAGCCCCAGCATTTT,CASSWWGGNQPQHF
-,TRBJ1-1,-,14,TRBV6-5,TGTGCCAGCAGCTCCGGAGTCCCGGGCACTGAAGCTTTCTTT,CASSSGVPGTEAFF
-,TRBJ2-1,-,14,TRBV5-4,TGTGCCAGCAGCTTGGACCCTTTGACGAATGAGCAGTTCTTC,CASSLDPLTNEQFF
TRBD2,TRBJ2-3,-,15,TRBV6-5,TGTGCCAGCAACCAAGGACTAGTGGGTGCAGATACGCAGTATTTT,CASNQGLVGADTQYF
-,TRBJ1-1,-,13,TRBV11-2,TGTGCCAGCCTCCAAACCAGGAACACTGAAGCTTTCTTT,CASLQTRNTEAFF
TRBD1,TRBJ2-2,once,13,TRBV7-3,TGTGCCAGCAGCCCGGGACAGGGGAGGGAGCTGTTTTTT,CASSPGQGRELFF
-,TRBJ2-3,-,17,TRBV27,TGTGCCAGCAGTCCATGGACAGAGGCCCCTAGCACAGATACGCAGTATTTT,CASSPWTEAPSTDTQYF
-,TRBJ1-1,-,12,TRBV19,TGTGCCAGTATGGGCAGGGACACTGAAGCTTTCTTT,CASMGRDTEAFF
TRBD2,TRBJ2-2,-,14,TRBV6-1,TGTGCCAGTACAGCCAGATCGGGGGGCGGGGAGCTGTTTTTT,CASTARSGGGELFF
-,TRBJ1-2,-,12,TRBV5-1,TGCGCCAGCAGCTTCGGGAGTTATGGCTACACCTTC,CASSFGSYGYTF
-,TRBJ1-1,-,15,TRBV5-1,TGCGCCAGCAGCTTTCTGGGTTTGTTGAACACTGAAGCTTTCTTT,CASSFLGLLNTEAFF
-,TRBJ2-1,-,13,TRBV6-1,TGTGCCAGCAGTGTCTACAGGCCAAATGAGCAGTTCTTC,CASSVYRPNEQFF
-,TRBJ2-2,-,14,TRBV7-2,TGTGCCAGCAGCGTTCCTCCCGGGGGCCGGGAGCTGTTTTTT,CASSVPPGGRELFF